This TCR beta chain comes out of a study of blood T cell repertoires in COVID-19. Whole-study context: T cells, B-cell-depleted T cells, or PBMCs supplied cDNA or gDNA.

Germline V gene lookup returns CDR1 SGHRS and CDR2 YFSETQ. Trimming removed 4 bases from V and 11 bases from J; junction bases left unmatched: 10. This CDR3 spans 15 amino acids. Authors' processing steps: How many nucleated cells were present was estimated from reference gene primer amplification. TCRdb's table, derived via immunoSEQ multiplex PCR, lists solely in-frame clones and lacks some. V and J calls and clone size follow that table, whereas D and trimming were derived from the DNA. The sample includes roughly 160,000 clones, approximately 91% of them seen just once. J is TRBJ2-1 and V is TRBV5-1; 12 positions match TRBD2. Sequences were obtained from peripheral blood. This sequence was found in a young man with acute or convalescent COVID-19. The CDR3 spells CASSPSGRAETQQFF. Written as DNA, the CDR3 is TGCGCCAGCAGCCCTAGCGGGAGGGCCGAAACCCAGCAGTTCTTC.